Below, 11 T cell receptor beta chains from the same sample are listed, as sequenced in a study of cytomegalovirus exposure and HLA in healthy donors. Using immunoSEQ multiplex PCR, the repertoire was profiled, and TCRdb retains in-frame clones only, with some absent. The table has around 94,000 clones, roughly 94% seen once. Sequencing was done on a sample of PBMCs. The receptors here all came from a woman under 30 in good health and CMV-seronegative.

The CDR3 coding sequence is TGTGCCAGCAGCTCGATCCAGCTAGGGGGATCGAACACCGGGGAGCTGTTTTTT. It yields the protein CASSSIQLGGSNTGELFF. The rearrangement joins TRBV13 to TRBJ2-2; D may be TRBD1 (6 bases). Deletions cut 4 bases from V and 0 bases from J, with 18 bases between. Germline loops: CDR1 PRHDT, CDR2 FYEKMQ (reference sequence). The CDR3 sequence is 18 residues long.

The gene calls are TRBV7-9 and TRBJ2-2, with D possibly matching TRBD2 (5 bases). CDR3 size: 13 residues. Germline V lookup: CDR1 SEHNR, CDR2 FQNEAQ (reference sequence). Trimming pared 10 bases from V and 7 bases from J, leaving 16 bases between. The CDR3 loop is CATGRIRDGELFF. In DNA, the CDR3 is TGTGCCACTGGGCGGATTCGGGACGGGGAGCTGTTTTTT.

V is TRBV6-6 and J is TRBJ2-5; 12 bases fit TRBD2. CDR3 length equals 16 residues. In germline, CDR1 is MNHNY, CDR2 SVGAGI (reference sequence). J lost 2 bases, V lost 6 bases, and 7 bases had no gene match. This CDR3 reads CASSLLAGGKQETQYF. CDR3 in DNA: TGTGCCAGCAGCCTCCTAGCGGGAGGGAAACAAGAGACCCAGTACTTC.

This chain links TRBV30 with TRBJ2-7; a weak D match, TRBD1 (5 bases). The CDR3 runs to 14 residues. Germline values: CDR1 GTSNPN, CDR2 SVGIG (reference sequence). Deletions cut 1 base from V and 0 bases from J, with 10 bases between. CDR3 in amino acids: CAWSEGASSYEQYF. CDR3 sequence (DNA): TGTGCCTGGAGTGAAGGGGCGAGCTCCTACGAGCAGTACTTC.

The V gene is TRBV11-2, the J gene TRBJ1-2; 7 nucleotides align to TRBD1. Germline trimming cut 4 bases from V and 8 bases from J; bases unmatched to any gene: 7. CDR3 length: 13 amino acids. Germline values: CDR1 SGHAT, CDR2 FQNNGV. The CDR3 loop reads CASSSTGSQGYTF. DNA for the CDR3: TGTGCCAGCAGCTCGACAGGGTCGCAAGGCTACACCTTC.

This chain uses TRBV7-3 with TRBJ2-3; the match to TRBD1 covers 10 bases. CDR1 is SGHTA and CDR2 is FQGTGA in the germline V gene. This CDR3 has 16 amino acids. V shed 5 bases and J 7 bases; nucleotides not matched to a gene: 12. The CDR3, as DNA: TGTGCCAGCAGCCCCGATCGGACAGGGGGAGTTTATACGCAGTATTTT. It translates to CASSPDRTGGVYTQYF.

The CDR3, as DNA: TGTGCCAGAACAATAGCGGGATACACAGATACGCAGTATTTT. Protein product: CARTIAGYTDTQYF. The gene calls are TRBV2 and TRBJ2-3, with 8 bases that match TRBD2. The V gene's germline CDR1 is SNHLY and CDR2 FYNNEI. The CDR3 has 14 amino acids. Unmatched junction bases numbered 7, after V lost 9 bases and J lost 2 bases.

This clone has more than one count but fewer than ten. The chain uses TRBV19 and TRBJ1-2, with D unresolved. CDR3 length: 14 residues. With 5 bases removed from V and 2 bases from J, the gap between germline ends came to 12 bases. Per germline, CDR1 LNHDA and CDR2 SQIVND (reference sequence). The CDR3 spells CASSHGSQNYGYTF. The CDR3 DNA follows: TGTGCCAGTAGTCACGGATCACAGAACTATGGCTACACCTTC.

This chain joins TRBV2 and TRBJ2-2; D gene ambiguous. This CDR3 is 15 amino acids long. The V end lost 1 base, the J end lost 5 bases, and 11 bases lay between the germline ends. CDR1 and CDR2 (germline): SNHLY, FYNNEI. The CDR3 region has the DNA TGTGCCAGCAGTGAAGGGAGAAGCCTAACCGGGGAGCTGTTTTTT. Translating it yields CASSEGRSLTGELFF. The full variable domain, its missing parts supplied by reference TRBV2 and TRBJ2-2, is EPEVTQTPSHQVTQMGQEVILRCVPISNHLYFYWYRQILGQKVEFLVSFYNNEISEKSEIFDDQFSVERPDGSNFTLKIRSTKLEDSAMYFCASSEGRSLTGELFFGEGSRLTVL.

The V call is TRBV9, the J call TRBJ2-1; 11 nucleotides match TRBD2. Germline V gene lookup returns CDR1 SGDLS and CDR2 YYNGEE. Trimming cost V 3 bases and J 4 bases; bases outside gene matches: 6. The CDR3 spans 16 residues. The CDR3 reads CASSDGTSGAYNEQFF. The CDR3 DNA reads TGTGCCAGCAGCGACGGGACTAGCGGAGCATACAATGAGCAGTTCTTC.

The chain links TRBV27 to TRBJ2-3, with 12 positions matching TRBD2. CDR3 length equals 15 residues. Germline loops: CDR1 MNHEY, CDR2 SMNVEV (reference sequence). After removal of 7 bases from V and 6 bases from J, the junction contained 8 bases not matched to a gene. CDR3 DNA sequence: TGTGCCAGCACTACCGCTAGCGGGGGGGCCGATACGCAGTATTTT. Its translation: CASTTASGGADTQYF.